The 9 T cell receptor beta chains presented below share a single source sample, sequenced in a study of blood T cell repertoires in COVID-19. Assay: immunoSEQ multiplex PCR; the TCRdb copy retains only in-frame clones and omits some. The sample has fewer than 300,000 clones, around 86% seen once. The sequencing input was peripheral blood. These receptor sequences come from a man in his forties who had recovered from COVID-19.

The V gene is TRBV3-1 (or the pseudogene TRBV3-2), the J gene TRBJ2-7; no clear D. In germline, CDR1 is LGHDT, CDR2 YNNKEL (reference sequence). The CDR3 has 12 amino acids. The ends were cut back, 5 bases at V and 6 bases at J, with 11 bases in the middle. The CDR3 sequence is CASSAQLSEQYF. CDR3 DNA sequence: TGTGCCAGCAGCGCACAGTTGTCCGAGCAGTACTTC.

The chain links TRBV6-6 to TRBJ2-7; TRBD1 agrees at 11 bases. Germline CDR1 reads MNHNY; CDR2 reads SVGAGI (reference sequence). V trimming: 6 bases; J trimming: 7 bases; junction bases outside the gene matches: 14. This CDR3 is 16 amino acids long. CDR3 loop: CASSPTPGQGAREQYF. For the CDR3, the DNA is TGTGCCAGCAGCCCAACCCCCGGACAGGGGGCGAGGGAGCAGTACTTC.

The chain's CDR3 is CASSYTGTGVTDTQYF. The CDR3 nucleotides are TGTGCCAGCAGTTACACCGGGACAGGTGTTACAGATACGCAGTATTTT. The chain joins TRBV6-2 or TRBV6-3 to TRBJ2-3; 8 bases are shared with TRBD1. Germline V gene data show CDR1 as MNHEY and CDR2 as SVGEGT. This CDR3 region has 16 residues. With 2 bases clipped from V and 3 bases from J, the junction kept 7 bases outside the gene matches.

The chain is built from TRBV7-2 and TRBJ2-3; D may be TRBD2 (6 bases). Germline values: CDR1 SGHTA, CDR2 FQGNSA. Trimming stripped 5 bases from V and 4 bases from J, with 13 bases between. The CDR3 is made up of 14 amino acids. CDR3 DNA sequence: TGTGCCAGCAGCCCGACTAGTATCGCAGATACGCAGTATTTT. Protein product: CASSPTSIADTQYF.

This rearrangement joins TRBV14 to TRBJ2-1; perhaps TRBD1 as D (5 bases). Trimming cost V 4 bases and J 6 bases, with 16 bases left between them. Germline V gives CDR1 SGHDN, CDR2 FVKESK. This CDR3 is built from 15 residues. For the CDR3, the DNA is TGTGCCAGCAGCCCCCGCCAGGGAACCCGCAATGAGCAGTTCTTC. This translates into CASSPRQGTRNEQFF.

V usage is TRBV20-1 and J usage is TRBJ1-5; D is ambiguous. The germline V and J ends were trimmed by 3 bases and 3 bases, with 12 bases remaining between them. Germline V lookup: CDR1 DFQATT, CDR2 SNEGSKA (reference sequence). The CDR3 length is 14 residues. The CDR3 sequence is CSASQPGNNQPQHF. In DNA, the CDR3 is TGCAGTGCTAGTCAGCCGGGGAACAATCAGCCCCAGCATTTT.

The rearrangement joins TRBV6-5 to TRBJ1-3, with 8 bases that match TRBD1. CDR1 is MNHEY and CDR2 is SVGAGI in the germline V gene. V shed 0 bases and J 2 bases; nucleotides not matched to a gene: 3. The CDR3 totals 16 residues. The CDR3 sequence is CASSYSQGATGNTIYF. CDR3 bases: TGTGCCAGCAGTTACTCCCAGGGGGCGACTGGAAACACCATATATTTT.

V is TRBV6-6 and J is TRBJ2-3; perhaps TRBD2 as D (7 bases). V gave up 1 base and J gave up 1 base, with 12 bases separating them. CDR3 length equals 16 residues. Germline V gives CDR1 MNHNY, CDR2 SVGAGI (reference sequence). Here the CDR3 reads CASSYWRGGGTDTQYF. The CDR3 DNA reads TGTGCCAGCAGTTACTGGCGAGGGGGGGGCACAGATACGCAGTATTTT.

The chain employs TRBV7-9 and TRBJ2-7; TRBD1 aligns across 7 bases. The CDR3 runs 14 residues. The trim removed 5 bases at V and 2 bases at J, leaving 6 bases unmatched. Germline loops: CDR1 SEHNR, CDR2 FQNEAQ (reference sequence). In nucleotides, the CDR3 is TGTGCCAGCAGCCCAAGGACAGGAGCCTACGAGCAGTACTTC. Translating it yields CASSPRTGAYEQYF.